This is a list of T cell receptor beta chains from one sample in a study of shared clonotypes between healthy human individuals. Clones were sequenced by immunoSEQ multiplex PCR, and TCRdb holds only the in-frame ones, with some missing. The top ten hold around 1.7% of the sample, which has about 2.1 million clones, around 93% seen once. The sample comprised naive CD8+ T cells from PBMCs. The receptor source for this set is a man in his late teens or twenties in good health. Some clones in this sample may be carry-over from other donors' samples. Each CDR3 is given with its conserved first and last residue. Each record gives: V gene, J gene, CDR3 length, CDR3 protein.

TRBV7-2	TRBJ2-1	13	CASSPGQYNEQFF
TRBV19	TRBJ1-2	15	CASSTGDRDFRGYTF
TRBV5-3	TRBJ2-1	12	CAKRQGRYEQFF
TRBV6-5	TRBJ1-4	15	CASSYGIATNEKLFF
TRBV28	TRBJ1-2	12	CASSLGEGGYTF
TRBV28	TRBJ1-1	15	CASSPAGFLGTEAFF
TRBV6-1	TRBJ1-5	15	CASSGTITRKQSQHF
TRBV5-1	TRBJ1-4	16	CASAITDLTTNEKLFF
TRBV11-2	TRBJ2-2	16	CASSLSARANTGELFF
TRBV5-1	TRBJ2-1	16	CASSAGLAGGYNEQFF
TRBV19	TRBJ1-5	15	CASRSTGDGNQPQHF
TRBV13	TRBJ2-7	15	CASSSMGQGGYEQYF
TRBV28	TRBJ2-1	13	CASSLLAYNEQFF
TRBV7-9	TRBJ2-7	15	CASSNRDRVAYEQYF
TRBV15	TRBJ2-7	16	CATSRGSEGLSYEQYF
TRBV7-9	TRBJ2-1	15	CASSHLAGPYDEQFF
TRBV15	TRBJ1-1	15	CATSRDRAAGREAFF
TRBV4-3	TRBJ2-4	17	CASSQDRGIGAKNIQYF
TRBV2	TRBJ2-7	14	CASSSGREPYEQYF
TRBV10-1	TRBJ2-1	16	CASRGQGRGSYNEQFF
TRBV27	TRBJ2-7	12	CASSFAGVEQYF
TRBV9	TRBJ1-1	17	CASSAFIPGRGNTEAFF
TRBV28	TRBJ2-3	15	CASRPTGAVTDTQYF
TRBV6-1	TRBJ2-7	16	CASSEVWGARPYEQYF
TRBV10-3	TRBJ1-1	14	CAISGGQGRTEAFF
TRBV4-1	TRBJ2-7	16	CASSQDRTRSSYEQYF
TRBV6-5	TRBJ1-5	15	CASSPSGGSDQPQHF
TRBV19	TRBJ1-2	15	CASTPLTGGAYGYTF
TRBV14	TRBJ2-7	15	CASTPGTSGTYEQYF
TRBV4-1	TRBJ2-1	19	CASSRQGLAGVGSYNEQFF
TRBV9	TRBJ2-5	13	CASSRQGGETQYF
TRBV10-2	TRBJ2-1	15	CASSESERGYNEQFF
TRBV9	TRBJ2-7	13	CASSVDTLNEQYF
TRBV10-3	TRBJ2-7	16	CAIRGGSGSGGWEQYF
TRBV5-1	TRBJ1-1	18	CASSLTGRRDQGNTEAFF
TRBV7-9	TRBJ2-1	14	CASSLPGLGSEQFF
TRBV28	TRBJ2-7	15	CASSGGLAEAYEQYF
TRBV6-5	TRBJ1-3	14	CASSYEGSGNTIYF
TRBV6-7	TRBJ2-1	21	CASSYSVVHGRPKSSYNEQFF
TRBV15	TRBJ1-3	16	CATSRGLGGSGNTIYF
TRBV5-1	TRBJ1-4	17	CASSLVSRDATNEKLFF
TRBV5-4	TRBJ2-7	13	CASSLAPKYEQYF
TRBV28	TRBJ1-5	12	CASSFLLGGQHF
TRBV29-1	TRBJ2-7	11	CSVIMDHEQYF
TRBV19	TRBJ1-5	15	CASSLSSAVNQPQHF
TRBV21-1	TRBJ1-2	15	CASRLVSGGLYGYTF
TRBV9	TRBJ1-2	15	CASSARQFFDYGYTF
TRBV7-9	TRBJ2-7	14	CASSLAGTGYEQYF
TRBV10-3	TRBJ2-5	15	CAISGLAGVQETQYF
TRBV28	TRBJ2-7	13	CASRGLPSGEQYF
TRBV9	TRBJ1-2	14	CASSTRDRGNGYTF
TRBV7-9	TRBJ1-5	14	CASSSGYSNQPQHF
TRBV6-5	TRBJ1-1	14	CASSALGGWIEAFF
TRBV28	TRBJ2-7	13	CASSGVQTYEQYF
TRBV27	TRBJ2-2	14	CASSSGSRTGELFF